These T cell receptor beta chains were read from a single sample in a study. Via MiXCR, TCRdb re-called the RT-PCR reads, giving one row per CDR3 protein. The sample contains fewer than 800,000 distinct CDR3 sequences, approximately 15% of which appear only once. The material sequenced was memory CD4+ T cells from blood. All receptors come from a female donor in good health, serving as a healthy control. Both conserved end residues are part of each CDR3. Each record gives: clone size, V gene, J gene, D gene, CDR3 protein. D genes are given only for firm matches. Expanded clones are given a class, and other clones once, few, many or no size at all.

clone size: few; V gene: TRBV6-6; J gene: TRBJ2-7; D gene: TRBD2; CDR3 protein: CASSRTSGTGELYEQYF
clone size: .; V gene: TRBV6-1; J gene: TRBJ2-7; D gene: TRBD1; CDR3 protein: CASSVTGGTGYEQYF
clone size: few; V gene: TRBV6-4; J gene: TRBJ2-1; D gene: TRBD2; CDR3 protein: CASSPSSGVSYNEQFF
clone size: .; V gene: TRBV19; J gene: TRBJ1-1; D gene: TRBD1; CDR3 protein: CASSISSTGGTEAFF
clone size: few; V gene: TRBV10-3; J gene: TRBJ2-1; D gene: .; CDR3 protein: CASRAPGSYNEQFF
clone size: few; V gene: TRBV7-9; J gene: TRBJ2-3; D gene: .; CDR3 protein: CASSPRPPVNTQYF
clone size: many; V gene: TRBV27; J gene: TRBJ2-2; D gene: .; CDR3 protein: CASSFSESLRLFF
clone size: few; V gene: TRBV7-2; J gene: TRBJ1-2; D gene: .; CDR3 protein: CASSLSWEGQGYTF
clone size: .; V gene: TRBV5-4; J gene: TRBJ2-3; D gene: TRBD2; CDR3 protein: CASSRREGGTDTQYF
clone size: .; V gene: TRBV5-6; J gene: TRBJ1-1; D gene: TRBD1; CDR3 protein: CASSLGQGADGTEAFF
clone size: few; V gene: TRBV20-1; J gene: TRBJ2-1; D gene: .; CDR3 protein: CSAREGSYNEQFF
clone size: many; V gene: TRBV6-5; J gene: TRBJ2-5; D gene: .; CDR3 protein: CASSYSGTPGQETQYF
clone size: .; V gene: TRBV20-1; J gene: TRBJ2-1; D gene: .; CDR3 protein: CSARPGIEQFF
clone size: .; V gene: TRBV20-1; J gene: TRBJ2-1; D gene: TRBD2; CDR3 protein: CSARSSSGSSYNEQFF
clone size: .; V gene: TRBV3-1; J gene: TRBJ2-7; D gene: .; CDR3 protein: CASSQLSKSEQYF
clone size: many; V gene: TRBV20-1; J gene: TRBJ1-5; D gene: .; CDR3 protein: CSASFGTGFHQPQHF
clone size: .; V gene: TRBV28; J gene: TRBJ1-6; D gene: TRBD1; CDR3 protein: CASSPGGFSPLHF
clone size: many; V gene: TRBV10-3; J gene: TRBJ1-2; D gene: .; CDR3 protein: CAISDRQIAGYTF
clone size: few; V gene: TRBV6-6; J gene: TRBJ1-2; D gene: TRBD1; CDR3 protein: CASRPGLTGDGYTF
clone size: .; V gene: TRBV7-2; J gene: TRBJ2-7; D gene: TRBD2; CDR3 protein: CASSRPGLLSYEQYF
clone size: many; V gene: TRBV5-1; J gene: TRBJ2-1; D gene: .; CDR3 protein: CASSQPKNRSVGSYNEQFF
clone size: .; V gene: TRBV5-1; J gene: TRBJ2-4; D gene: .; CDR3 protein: CASSLDTGTVNIQYF
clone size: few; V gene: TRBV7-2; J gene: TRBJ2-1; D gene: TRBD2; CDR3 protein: CASSPMGLANNEQFF
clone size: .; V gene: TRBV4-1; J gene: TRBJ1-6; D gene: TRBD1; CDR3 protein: CASSQVPVRGQRSPLHF
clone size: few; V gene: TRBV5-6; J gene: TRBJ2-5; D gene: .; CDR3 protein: CASSFQGIETQYF
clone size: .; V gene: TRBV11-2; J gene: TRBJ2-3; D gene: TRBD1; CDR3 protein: CASSQRDRPWDTQYF
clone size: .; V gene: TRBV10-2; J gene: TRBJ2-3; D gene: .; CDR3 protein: CATMPLNQGIDTQYF
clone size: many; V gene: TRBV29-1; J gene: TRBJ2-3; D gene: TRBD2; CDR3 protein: CSVRLRGASGVGDTQYF
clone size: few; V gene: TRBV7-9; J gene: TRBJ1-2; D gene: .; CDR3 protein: CASSSPGPAGVYGYTF
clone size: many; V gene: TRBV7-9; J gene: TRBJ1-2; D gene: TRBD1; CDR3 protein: CASSSPTGGYGYTF
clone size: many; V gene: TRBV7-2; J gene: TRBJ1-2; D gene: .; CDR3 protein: CASSSTGTVNGYTF
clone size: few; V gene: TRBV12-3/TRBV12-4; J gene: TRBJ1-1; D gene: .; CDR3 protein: CASSLQAYTEAFF
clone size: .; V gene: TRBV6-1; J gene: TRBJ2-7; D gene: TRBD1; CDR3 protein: CASSDRVGRGLSYEQYF
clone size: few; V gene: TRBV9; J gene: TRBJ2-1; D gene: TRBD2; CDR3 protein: CARRTSGSTEQFF
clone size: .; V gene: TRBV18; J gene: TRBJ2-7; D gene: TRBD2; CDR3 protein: CASSPSGGLNEQYF
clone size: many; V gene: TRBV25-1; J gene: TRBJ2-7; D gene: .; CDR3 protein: CASSDDPRPRRGSHEQYF
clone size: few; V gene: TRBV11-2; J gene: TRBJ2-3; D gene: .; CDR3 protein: CASSSMGTLDTQYF
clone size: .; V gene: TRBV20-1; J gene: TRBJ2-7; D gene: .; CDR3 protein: CSATSLGDLEEQYF
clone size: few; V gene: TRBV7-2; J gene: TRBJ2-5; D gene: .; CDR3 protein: CASSLAWGGETQYF
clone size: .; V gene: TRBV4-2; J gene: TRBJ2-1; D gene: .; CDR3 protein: CASSQVYSDNEQFF
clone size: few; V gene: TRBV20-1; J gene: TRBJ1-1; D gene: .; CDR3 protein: CSSWTEYTEAFF
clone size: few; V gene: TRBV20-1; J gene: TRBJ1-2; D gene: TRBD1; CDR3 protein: CSARDRTGGVFGYGYTF